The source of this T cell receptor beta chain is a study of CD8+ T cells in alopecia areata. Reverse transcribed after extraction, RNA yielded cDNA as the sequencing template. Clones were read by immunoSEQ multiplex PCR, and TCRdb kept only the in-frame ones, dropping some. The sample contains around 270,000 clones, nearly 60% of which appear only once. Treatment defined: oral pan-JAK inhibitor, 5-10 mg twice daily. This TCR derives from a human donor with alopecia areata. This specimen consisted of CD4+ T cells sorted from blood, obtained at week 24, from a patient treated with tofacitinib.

CDR3 residues: CASRTPGNERVTQYF. The CDR3, as DNA: TGTGCCAGCAGGACCCCCGGGAACGAACGAGTTACGCAGTATTTT. V usage is TRBV28 and J usage is TRBJ2-3; D is perhaps TRBD2 (5 bases). Trimming stripped 6 bases from V and 8 bases from J, with 21 bases between. Germline assignment: CDR1 MDHEN and CDR2 SYDVKM. The CDR3 loop spans 15 amino acids.